The clone carrying this TCR beta chain was picked up one time. The antigen remains undetermined. These data belong to a study of Graves' ophthalmopathy and Graves' hyperthyroidism. Notes on the study in general: The model predicted ophthalmopathy progression with roughly 71% sensitivity and 72% to 85% specificity. A 13-signature model separated ophthalmopathy from stable hyperthyroidism, reaching approximately 88% sensitivity and 75% to 83% specificity cross-validated.

The authors amplified TCR beta CDR3 regions, and they did so from RNA transcripts for repertoire sequencing. After a first-round RT-PCR with HTBI primers, a second-round multiplex PCR was run. TCRdb passed the multiplex PCR reads through MiXCR, listing each CDR3 protein once. The sample carries 740,000 or so distinct CDR3 sequences, roughly 40% recorded once. This CDR3 has 14 amino acids. The V and J ends lost 5 bases and 4 bases respectively, with 14 bases between them. Germline CDR1 is DFQATT and CDR2 is SNEGSKA (reference sequence). Diagnoses were established from clinical symptoms, serum thyroxine, TRAb, thyroid ultrasound and orbital computed tomography.

Sequencing input: peripheral blood. This chain uses TRBV20-1 with TRBJ2-2, with D tentatively TRBD2 (6 bases). The sequence derives from an adult man with Graves' ophthalmopathy. This chain's CDR3 is CSAEVSSATGELFF. The CDR3 nucleotides are TGCAGTGCTGAAGTCTCTAGCGCCACCGGGGAGCTGTTTTTT.